The 18 T cell receptor beta chains below come from one sample, sequenced in a study of T cells in Graves' hyperthyroidism and ophthalmopathy. Amplification of TCR beta CDR3 regions used RNA as the template. RT-PCR in the first round (using the HTBI primer set) targeted the TCR CDR3. TCRdb re-called the multiplex PCR reads with MiXCR, one entry per CDR3 protein. The table lists approximately 260,000 distinct CDR3 sequences, about 16% of them singletons. The sample consisted of blood. The receptor set was obtained from a woman between 45 and 60 years old with Graves' hyperthyroidism that later progressed to Graves' ophthalmopathy.

In this sample, this clonotype turned up many times. For the CDR3, the DNA is TGTGCCACCAGTGTAAAGGGGAAGAACACTGAAGCTTTCTTT. Translated, it gives CATSVKGKNTEAFF. The rearrangement uses TRBV24-1 and TRBJ1-1; a weak D match, TRBD1 (5 bases). The V and J ends lost 5 bases and 1 base respectively, with 10 bases between them. Germline-derived CDR1 and CDR2 are KGHDR and SFDVKD. The CDR3 has 14 amino acids.

With respect to this clonotype: This may come from a read error, since a much larger clone is one base off. The chain has TRBV7-8 and TRBJ2-1; D unclear. Between the trimmed V and J ends, which lost 8 bases and 3 bases, there was a span of 5 bases. The CDR3 sequence is 11 residues long. Per the germline V gene, CDR1 is SGHVS and CDR2 is FQNEAQ. Here the CDR3 reads CASVLYNEQFF. CDR3 in DNA: TGTGCCAGCGTTCTCTACAATGAGCAGTTCTTC.

This clonotype was counted a few times. The chain is built from TRBV5-1 and TRBJ2-5; TRBD2 matches 7 bases. Germline V gene data show CDR1 as SGHRS and CDR2 as YFSETQ. Trimming took 4 bases from V and 1 from J; bases not matched to a gene: 4. The CDR3 covers 14 residues. The CDR3 region has the DNA TGCGCCAGCAGCGGGGGGGACGCCCAAGAGACCCAGTACTTC. It codes for CASSGGDAQETQYF.

The rearrangement uses TRBV9 and TRBJ2-1; possibly TRBD2 for D (6 bases). Trimming pared 3 bases from V and 8 bases from J, leaving 18 bases between. There are 15 residues in the CDR3. Germline CDR1 reads SGDLS; CDR2 reads YYNGEE. The CDR3 DNA is TGTGCCAGCAGCGCCCGGGACTTAGCGGTCCATGAGCAGTTCTTC. It is translated as CASSARDLAVHEQFF.

This clonotype came up many times. This chain uses TRBV28 with TRBJ2-3, with D hard to call. CDR3 length equals 12 residues. Trimming cost V 7 bases and J 1 base, with 6 bases left between them. The V gene's germline CDR1 is MDHEN and CDR2 SYDVKM. The CDR3 loop reads CASNEGTDTQYF. CDR3 bases: TGTGCCAGCAACGAAGGCACAGATACGCAGTATTTT.

The table lists this clonotype with many counts. This chain joins TRBV9 and TRBJ1-2; no clear D. CDR1 and CDR2 (germline): SGDLS, YYNGEE. V was cut by 4 bases and J by 4 bases, with 14 bases left in between. This CDR3 has 14 amino acids. DNA for the CDR3: TGTGCCAGCAGCCTCCAACCGATGGGCTATGGCTACACCTTC. Translation gives CASSLQPMGYGYTF.

This clonotype was counted ten times or more. The CDR3 is CASSQVNRGGYGYTF. CDR3 coding DNA: TGTGCCAGCAGCCAAGTTAACAGGGGCGGCTATGGCTACACCTTC. The J gene is TRBJ1-2, the V gene TRBV3-1, with 7 positions matching TRBD1. CDR1 and CDR2 from the germline V gene are LGHDT and YNNKEL (reference sequence). After removal of 1 base from V and 4 bases from J, the junction contained 6 bases not matched to a gene. The CDR3 spans 15 residues. The whole variable domain, remainder taken from reference TRBV3-1 and TRBJ1-2, is DTAVSQTPKYLVTQMGNDKSIKCEQNLGHDTMYWYKQDSKKFLKIMFSYNNKELIINETVPNRFSPKSPDKAHLNLHINSLELGDSAVYFCASSQVNRGGYGYTFGSGTRLTVV.

V gene TRBV30 combines with J gene TRBJ1-2, with D perhaps matching TRBD1 (6 bases). The germline V gene encodes CDR1 GTSNPN and CDR2 SVGIG (reference sequence). Trimming removed 1 base from V and 3 bases from J, with 9 bases in between. CDR3 length equals 13 residues. CDR3 loop: CAWSAGGDYGYTF. In DNA, the CDR3 is TGTGCCTGGAGTGCTGGGGGCGACTATGGCTACACCTTC.

The table lists this clonotype with many counts. The rearrangement links TRBV24-1 to TRBJ2-1, with 9 bases matching TRBD2. V trimming: 9 bases; J trimming: 5 bases; junction bases outside the gene matches: 22. This CDR3 has 19 residues. Germline CDR1 is KGHDR and CDR2 is SFDVKD. CDR3 protein: CATSTNVAGAWGPDNEQFF. The CDR3 DNA is TGTGCCACCTCGACTAATGTAGCGGGAGCTTGGGGTCCAGACAATGAGCAGTTCTTC.

This clonotype was counted many times. The chain recombines TRBV12-3 or TRBV12-4 with TRBJ2-3; the D is unclear. Between the trimmed V and J ends, which lost 1 base and 0 bases, there was a span of 5 bases. The CDR3 consists of 14 residues. As DNA, the CDR3 is TGTGCCAGCAGTTTAGGGATCAGCACAGATACGCAGTATTTT. Its protein is CASSLGISTDTQYF.

This clonotype has at least ten counts. V gene TRBV12-3 or TRBV12-4 combines with J gene TRBJ2-1; tentatively, D is TRBD2 (6 bases). V lost 7 bases, J lost 6 bases, and 16 bases lay in between. CDR3 length: 14 amino acids. CDR3 in DNA: TGTGCCAGCACCTTTCGGGGGTTTAGCAATGAGCAGTTCTTC. Its translation is CASTFRGFSNEQFF.

The table lists this clonotype with many counts. The CDR3 region has the DNA TGTGCCAGCAGCTCAATAGGGACACACTACTACGAGCAGTACTTC. Translation: CASSSIGTHYYEQYF. This chain uses TRBV7-9 with TRBJ2-7, with D possibly TRBD1 on 6 matching bases. Germline V CDR1 and CDR2: SEHNR, FQNEAQ (reference sequence). This CDR3 contains 15 residues. Trimming pared 4 bases from V and 3 bases from J, leaving 16 bases between.

The sample holds many counts of this clonotype. This chain links TRBV12-3 or TRBV12-4 with TRBJ1-2; no clear D gene. The V and J ends lost 7 bases and 10 bases respectively, with 13 bases between them. The CDR3 totals 11 residues. The CDR3 sequence: CASTPSGHYTF. The DNA for the CDR3 is TGTGCCAGCACCCCGAGCGGCCACTACACCTTC.

This clonotype was recorded many times. The rearrangement joins TRBV3-1 to TRBJ2-3; 9 nucleotides align to TRBD2. Looked up from germline, CDR1 is LGHDT and CDR2 is YNNKEL (reference sequence). The junction had 2 bases not matched to a gene; V was cut back by 1 base and J by 0 bases. The length of the CDR3 is 16 residues. CDR3 amino acids: CASSQGLAESTDTQYF. The CDR3 nucleotides read TGTGCCAGCAGCCAAGGACTAGCGGAGAGCACAGATACGCAGTATTTT.

There are many counts of this clonotype. The chain recombines TRBV5-1 with TRBJ1-1, with 7 bases aligning to TRBD1. Germline V lookup: CDR1 SGHRS, CDR2 YFSETQ. V lost 0 bases to trimming and J lost 5 bases; unmatched junction nucleotides: 10. The CDR3 loop spans 16 amino acids. The CDR3 nucleotides are TGCGCCAGCAGCTTGGGGGCTGGACAGGCCATGACTGAAGCTTTCTTT. As protein: CASSLGAGQAMTEAFF.

This clonotype appeared once. Mismatch with germline at one junction end may stem from a read error. This chain links TRBV10-3 with TRBJ2-7; D gene uncertain. CDR1 and CDR2 (germline): ENHRY, SYGVKD. This CDR3 is built from 14 residues. CDR3 sequence: CAIRDLAGVYEQCF. In DNA form, the CDR3 reads TGTGCCATCAGGGACCTGGCTGGGGTGTACGAGCAGTGCTTC.

The chain links TRBV28 to TRBJ1-2; D may be TRBD1 (6 bases). Trimming took off 2 bases at V and 4 bases at J, with 20 bases between the two ends. The CDR3 covers 17 residues. Germline V gene sequence: CDR1 MDHEN, CDR2 SYDVKM. The CDR3 here is CASSLRGGAGTVYGYTF. CDR3 coding DNA: TGTGCCAGCAGTTTACGGGGGGGGGCTGGGACGGTCTATGGCTACACCTTC.

The V call is TRBV7-6, the J call TRBJ2-1; 13 bases are a match to TRBD2. This CDR3 contains 21 residues. Germline V gene lookup returns CDR1 SGHVS and CDR2 FNYEAQ. V trimming: 8 bases; J trimming: 5 bases; junction bases outside the gene matches: 24. The CDR3 DNA follows: TGTGCCAGCGGCGGGGCAGATTCTAGGGTGACTAGCGGGAGGATCGACAATGAGCAGTTCTTC. It specifies CASGGADSRVTSGRIDNEQFF.